A single sample gave rise to the 8 T cell receptor beta chains below, sequenced in a study of blood T cell repertoires in COVID-19 (dated by TCRdb to the early 2020s). Receptor amplification or capture employed the immunoSEQ multiplex PCR assay. TCRdb holds this immuneACCESS table with in-frame rearrangements only. Some clones are missing; in checked studies, unresolved V genes explain under half, and the rest has no known cause. Present in this sample are 230,000 or so clones, 75% to 85% of which were seen just once. The ten biggest clones cover 2% to 2.5% of the sample. The source material was peripheral blood. Receptors originate from a man aged 40-49 years who had recovered from COVID-19.

The chain recombines TRBV7-9 with TRBJ1-2; 9 bases line up with TRBD1. The V segment lost 2 bases and the J segment 4 bases; nucleotides outside the gene matches: 8. Germline CDR1 and CDR2: SEHNR and FQNEAQ (reference sequence). CDR3 length: 16 residues. The CDR3 protein is CASSLSRTGDGYGYTF. The CDR3 DNA is TGTGCCAGCAGCTTATCTAGGACAGGGGATGGCTATGGCTACACCTTC.

The CDR3 loop is CASSPLGQGFQPQHF. The CDR3 DNA follows: TGTGCCAGCAGTCCCCTGGGACAGGGCTTTCAGCCCCAGCATTTT. The chain is built from TRBV27 and TRBJ1-5; 9 nucleotides line up with TRBD1. The CDR3 sequence is 15 residues long. The V gene's germline CDR1 is MNHEY and CDR2 SMNVEV (reference sequence). Losses at the gene ends were 5 bases for V and 6 bases for J; bases not matched to a gene: 8.

The chain joins TRBV24-1 to TRBJ2-2; 7 nucleotides line up with TRBD1. CDR1 is KGHDR and CDR2 is SFDVKD in the germline V gene. The CDR3 totals 16 residues. V trimming: 4 bases; J trimming: 0 bases; junction bases outside the gene matches: 4. The DNA of the CDR3 is TGTGCCACCAGTGACCGGACAGGAACGAACACCGGGGAGCTGTTTTTT. Translated, it gives CATSDRTGTNTGELFF.

The CDR3 nucleotides are TGTGCCACCAGTGATGCGCGGGGCCGTTTGGGCACAGATACGCAGTATTTT. Protein: CATSDARGRLGTDTQYF. The rearrangement links TRBV24-1 to TRBJ2-3, with D perhaps matching TRBD2 (6 bases). The germline V and J ends were trimmed by 3 bases and 1 base, with 16 bases remaining between them. This CDR3 contains 17 residues. From germline, CDR1 is KGHDR and CDR2 SFDVKD.

This chain uses TRBV4-3 with TRBJ1-1; perhaps TRBD1 as D (5 bases). V shed 0 bases and J shed 4 bases, with 9 bases lying between them. The CDR3 totals 14 residues. Looked up from germline, CDR1 is LGHNA and CDR2 is YSLEER. CDR3 sequence (DNA): TGCGCCAGCAGCCAAGATGGGAGGGGCACTGAAGCTTTCTTT. Translation: CASSQDGRGTEAFF.

The chain combines TRBV12-5 with TRBJ1-1, with D perhaps matching TRBD1 (5 bases). In germline, CDR1 is LGHNT, CDR2 FRNRAP. This CDR3 contains 14 residues. The germline V and J ends were trimmed by 5 bases and 4 bases, with 14 bases remaining between them. CDR3 region: CASGRGGFGTEAFF. As DNA, the CDR3 is TGTGCTAGTGGTCGGGGGGGGTTTGGCACTGAAGCTTTCTTT.

This clone showed up just once. The chain employs TRBV12-3 or TRBV12-4 and TRBJ2-7; D might be TRBD1 (6 bases). The CDR3 is 12 residues long. The V end lost 2 bases, the J end lost 6 bases, and 8 bases lay between the germline ends. CDR3 sequence reads: CASSLQGPEQYF. The CDR3 coding sequence is TGTGCCAGCAGTTTACAGGGGCCCGAGCAGTACTTC.

The rearrangement uses TRBV7-9 and TRBJ1-3, with a tentative D call TRBD1 (6 bases). V was trimmed by 5 bases and J by 4 bases, leaving 12 bases between them. CDR1 is SEHNR, CDR2 FQNEAQ, per germline (reference sequence). The CDR3 runs to 14 residues. The CDR3 DNA reads as TGTGCCAGCAGCCCAGGGGTCTCCGGAAACACCATATATTTT. Translating gives CASSPGVSGNTIYF.